This passage covers 6 T cell receptor beta chains from one sample sequenced in a study of OX40 agonist ivuxolimab in advanced cancers. Here immunoSEQ multiplex PCR was the method, and the copy in TCRdb shows in-frame clones only, minus some. The repertoire holds 40,000 to 60,000 clones, with roughly nine tenths as singletons. The specimen comprised CD4+ or CD8+ T cells sorted from blood, sampled in a trial of the OX40 agonist ivuxolimab. These receptors were collected from an adult with an advanced solid tumor such as melanoma, head and neck, liver or kidney cancer.

CDR3 DNA sequence: TGTGCCTGGAGTGTACATCAGGGAAGCAATCAGCCCCAGCATTTT. Translated, it gives CAWSVHQGSNQPQHF. This chain uses TRBV30 with TRBJ1-5; D might be TRBD1 (5 bases). This CDR3 spans 15 amino acids. V lost 0 bases, J lost 1 base, and 10 bases lay in between. Per the germline V gene, CDR1 is GTSNPN and CDR2 is SVGIG (reference sequence).

The chain joins TRBV6-1 to TRBJ2-1; 13 bases align to TRBD2. Germline V CDR1 and CDR2: MNHNS, SASEGT. Germline trimming cut 4 bases from V and 6 bases from J; bases unmatched to any gene: 9. The length of the CDR3 is 17 residues. Written as DNA, the CDR3 is TGTGCCAGCAGTGCCCAGTCGGGACTAGCGGGACTCAATGAGCAGTTCTTC. This sequence encodes CASSAQSGLAGLNEQFF.

The CDR3 sequence is CASTRLDRTDTQYF. The CDR3 DNA is TGTGCCAGCACCCGACTGGACCGCACAGATACGCAGTATTTT. The rearrangement links TRBV7-9 to TRBJ2-3; no definite D call. V was cut by 7 bases and J by 1 base, with 12 bases left in between. The germline gives CDR1 SEHNR, CDR2 FQNEAQ (reference sequence). The length of the CDR3 is 14 residues. Looking up the rest from reference TRBV7-9 and TRBJ2-3 gives the full variable domain: DTGVSQNPRHKITKRGQNVTFRCDPISEHNRLYWYRQTLGQGPEFLTYFQNEAQLEKSRLLSDRFSAERPKGSFSTLEIQRTEQGDSAMYLCASTRLDRTDTQYFGPGTRLTVL.

The chain carries TRBV6-1 and TRBJ2-1; 9 bases match TRBD1. The CDR3 has 15 amino acids. Unmatched junction bases numbered 8, after V lost 3 bases and J lost 8 bases. Germline V CDR1 and CDR2: MNHNS, SASEGT. CDR3 bases: TGTGCCAGCAGTGACGGGGACAGGGCGGTCGATGAGCAGTTCTTC. Protein sequence: CASSDGDRAVDEQFF.

This rearrangement joins TRBV7-3 to TRBJ2-6, with D possibly being TRBD2 (5 bases). This CDR3 has 17 residues. Between the trimmed V and J ends, which lost 5 bases and 0 bases, there was a span of 14 bases. The germline gives CDR1 SGHTA, CDR2 FQGTGA. For the CDR3, the DNA is TGTGCCAGCAGCCCTGTGAGGGCGGGCTCTGGGGCCAACGTCCTGACTTTC. The encoded protein is CASSPVRAGSGANVLTF.

The J gene is TRBJ2-2, the V gene TRBV27; D might be TRBD2 (6 bases). V was trimmed by 3 bases and J by 4 bases, leaving 9 bases between them. Germline CDR1 is MNHEY and CDR2 is SMNVEV (reference sequence). The CDR3 has 14 residues. The CDR3 DNA sequence: TGTGCCAGCAGTTTTCGGGGGAGCACCGGGGAGCTGTTTTTT. Its protein is CASSFRGSTGELFF.